This T cell receptor (beta chain) was obtained from a study of T-cell reconstitution after alpha-beta-depleted transplantation in children. Unique molecular identifiers featured in how the TCRbeta library was prepared. TCRdb re-analysed the PCR reads in MiXCR, keeping a single row per CDR3 protein. The profile covers around 380,000 distinct CDR3 sequences, with approximately 10% appearing a single time and roughly 5.5% taken by the ten largest. At least ten counts were recorded for this clonotype. CDR1 and CDR2 from the germline V gene are SGHRS and YFSETQ. CDR3 length equals 15 residues. Trimming removed 0 bases at V and 1 base at J, with 10 bases between.

Sequences were derived from PBMCs from the stem cell graft donor, sampled from the stem cell graft. The rearrangement uses TRBV5-1 and TRBJ2-5, with a weak D call TRBD1 (5 bases). This TCR came from a human donor who donated a stem cell graft to a child with acute myeloid leukemia. The CDR3 DNA reads TGCGCCAGCAGCTTGGCGGCAGGGCCCCAAGAGACCCAGTACTTC. Amino acids: CASSLAAGPQETQYF.